Sequencing of this T cell receptor (beta chain) was carried out in a study of blood T cell repertoires in COVID-19. Across the study: In each case, the material was cDNA or gDNA derived from T cells, B-cell-depleted T cells, or PBMCs.

The protocol was immunoSEQ multiplex PCR, while the TCRdb copy is restricted to in-frame clones and leaves out a portion. The repertoire holds around 380,000 clones, with roughly 86% as singletons. Per germline, CDR1 SGHDT and CDR2 YYEEEE. Trimming removed 4 bases at V and 2 bases at J, with 16 bases between. The CDR3 totals 15 residues. This clonotype was sampled from a human donor with acute or convalescent COVID-19. The donor label of this sample is uncertain. Sequencing input: peripheral blood. The V and J genes are TRBV5-6 and TRBJ2-7; weak D call: TRBD2 (6 bases). This CDR3 reads CASSPPRRGPYEQYF. DNA for the CDR3: TGTGCCAGCAGCCCCCCTAGGCGGGGCCCCTACGAGCAGTACTTC.